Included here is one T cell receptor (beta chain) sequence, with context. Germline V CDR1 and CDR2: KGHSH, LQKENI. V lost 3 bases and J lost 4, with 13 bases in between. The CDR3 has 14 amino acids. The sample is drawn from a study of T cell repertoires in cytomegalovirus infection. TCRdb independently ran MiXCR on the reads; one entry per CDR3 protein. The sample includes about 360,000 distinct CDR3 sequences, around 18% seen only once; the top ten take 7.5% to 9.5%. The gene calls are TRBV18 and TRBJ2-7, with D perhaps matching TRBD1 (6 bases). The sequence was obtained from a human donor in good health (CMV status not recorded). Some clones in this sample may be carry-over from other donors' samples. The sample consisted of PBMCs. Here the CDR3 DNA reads TGTGCCAGCTCACCGGACAGCGCAACTTACGAGCAGTACTTC. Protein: CASSPDSATYEQYF.